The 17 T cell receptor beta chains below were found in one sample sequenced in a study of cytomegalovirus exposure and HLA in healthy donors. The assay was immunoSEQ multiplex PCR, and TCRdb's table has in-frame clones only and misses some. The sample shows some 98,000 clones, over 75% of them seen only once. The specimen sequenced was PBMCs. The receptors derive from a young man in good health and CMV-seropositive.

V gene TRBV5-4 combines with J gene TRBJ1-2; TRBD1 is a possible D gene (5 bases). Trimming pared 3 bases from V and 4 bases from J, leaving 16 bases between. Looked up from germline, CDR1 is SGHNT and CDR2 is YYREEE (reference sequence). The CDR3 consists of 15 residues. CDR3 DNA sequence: TGTGCCAGCAGCTCCTCTCCGTGGGGCGGCTATGGCTACACCTTC. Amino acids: CASSSSPWGGYGYTF.

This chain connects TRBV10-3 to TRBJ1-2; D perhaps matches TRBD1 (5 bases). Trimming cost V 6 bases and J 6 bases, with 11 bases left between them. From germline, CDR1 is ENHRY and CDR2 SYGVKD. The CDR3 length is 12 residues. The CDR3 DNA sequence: TGTGCCATCAGCCCAGGGTGGGATGGCTACACCTTC. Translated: CAISPGWDGYTF.

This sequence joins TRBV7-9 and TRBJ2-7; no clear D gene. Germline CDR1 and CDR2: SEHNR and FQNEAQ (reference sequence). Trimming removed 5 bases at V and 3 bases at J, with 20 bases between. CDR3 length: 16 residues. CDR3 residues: CASSPPEAEWNYEQYF. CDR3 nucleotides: TGTGCCAGCAGCCCCCCTGAGGCCGAGTGGAACTACGAGCAGTACTTC.

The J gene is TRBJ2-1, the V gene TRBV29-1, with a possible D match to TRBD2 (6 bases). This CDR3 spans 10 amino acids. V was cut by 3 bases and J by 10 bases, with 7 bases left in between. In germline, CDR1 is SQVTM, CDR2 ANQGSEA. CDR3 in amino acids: CSVDSGEQFF. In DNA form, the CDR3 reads TGCAGCGTTGATAGCGGCGAGCAGTTCTTC.

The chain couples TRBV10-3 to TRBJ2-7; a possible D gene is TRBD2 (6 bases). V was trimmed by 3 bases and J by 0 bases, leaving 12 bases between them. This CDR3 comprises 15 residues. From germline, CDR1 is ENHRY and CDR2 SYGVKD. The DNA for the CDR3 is TGTGCCATCAGTGACCCCGGGGAGGTCTCCTACGAGCAGTACTTC. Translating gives CAISDPGEVSYEQYF.

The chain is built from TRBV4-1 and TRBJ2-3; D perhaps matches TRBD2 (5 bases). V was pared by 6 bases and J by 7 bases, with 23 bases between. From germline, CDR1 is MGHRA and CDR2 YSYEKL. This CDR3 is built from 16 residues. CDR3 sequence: CASREGSGTATHTQYF. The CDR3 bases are TGCGCCAGCAGGGAAGGATCGGGAACGGCAACCCATACGCAGTATTTT.

As DNA, the CDR3 is TGTGCCAGCAGCTTATGGGACAGGATTAAAAATGAGCAGTTCTTC. This encodes CASSLWDRIKNEQFF. The V call is TRBV7-3, the J call TRBJ2-1, with 8 bases identical to TRBD1. The CDR3 length is 15 residues. Germline V gene lookup returns CDR1 SGHTA and CDR2 FQGTGA. With V trimmed by 2 bases and J by 7 bases, 7 bases remained unmatched.

CDR3 sequence: CASSQDLEGSSTDTQYF. CDR3 bases: TGCGCCAGCAGCCAAGATTTAGAGGGATCTAGCACAGATACGCAGTATTTT. This rearrangement joins TRBV4-3 to TRBJ2-3; possibly TRBD2 for D (5 bases). From germline, CDR1 is LGHNA and CDR2 YSLEER. The CDR3 extends over 17 amino acids. V lost 0 bases and J 0 bases, leaving 13 bases between the germline ends.

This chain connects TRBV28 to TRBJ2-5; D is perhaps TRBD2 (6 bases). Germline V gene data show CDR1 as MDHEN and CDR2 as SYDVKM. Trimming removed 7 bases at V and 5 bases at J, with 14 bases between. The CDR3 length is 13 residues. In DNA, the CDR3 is TGTGCCAGCATACTAGCCGGTACGGAGACCCAGTACTTC. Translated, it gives CASILAGTETQYF.

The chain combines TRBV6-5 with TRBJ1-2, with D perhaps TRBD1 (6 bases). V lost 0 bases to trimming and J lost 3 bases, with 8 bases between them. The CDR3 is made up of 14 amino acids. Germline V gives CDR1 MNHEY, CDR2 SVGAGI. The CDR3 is CASSYSSGDYGYTF. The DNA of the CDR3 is TGTGCCAGCAGTTACTCGTCAGGGGACTATGGCTACACCTTC.

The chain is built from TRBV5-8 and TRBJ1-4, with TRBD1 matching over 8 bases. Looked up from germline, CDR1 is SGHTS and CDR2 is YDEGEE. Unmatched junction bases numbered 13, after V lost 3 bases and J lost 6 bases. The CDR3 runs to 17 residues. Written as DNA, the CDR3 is TGTGCCAGCAGCTCCTCCGACAGGGGTTCGCGGGATGAAAAACTGTTTTTT. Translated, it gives CASSSSDRGSRDEKLFF. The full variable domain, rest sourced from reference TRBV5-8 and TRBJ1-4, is EAGVTQSPTHLIKTRGQQATLRCSPISGHTSVYWYQQALGLGLQFLLWYDEGEERNRGNFPPRFSGRQFPNYSSELNVNALELEDSALYLCASSSSDRGSRDEKLFFGSGTQLSVL.

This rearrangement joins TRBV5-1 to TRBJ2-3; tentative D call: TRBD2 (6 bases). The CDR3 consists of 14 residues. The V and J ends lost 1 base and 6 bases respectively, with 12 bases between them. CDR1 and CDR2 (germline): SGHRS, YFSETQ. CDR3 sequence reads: CASSLPGAGDTQYF. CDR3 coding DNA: TGCGCCAGCAGCTTGCCGGGAGCGGGTGATACGCAGTATTTT.

The CDR3 region is CASSFFSGQGNVVTDTQYF. CDR3 in DNA: TGTGCCAGCAGTTTTTTCTCGGGACAGGGGAACGTCGTCACAGATACGCAGTATTTT. The chain combines TRBV27 with TRBJ2-3; the match to TRBD1 covers 10 bases. The CDR3 length is 19 residues. Germline values: CDR1 MNHEY, CDR2 SMNVEV (reference sequence). V lost 3 bases, J lost 2 bases, and 14 bases stayed unmatched.

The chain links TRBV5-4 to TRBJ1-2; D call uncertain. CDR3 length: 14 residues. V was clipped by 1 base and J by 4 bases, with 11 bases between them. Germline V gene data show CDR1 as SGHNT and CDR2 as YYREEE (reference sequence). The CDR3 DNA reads TGTGCCAGCAGCTTGCCGGGAAGTGTCTATGGCTACACCTTC. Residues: CASSLPGSVYGYTF.

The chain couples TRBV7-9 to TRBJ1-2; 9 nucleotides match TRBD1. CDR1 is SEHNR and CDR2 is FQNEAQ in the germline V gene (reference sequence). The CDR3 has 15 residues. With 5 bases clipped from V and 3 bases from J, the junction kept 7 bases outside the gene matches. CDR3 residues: CASSGDRGWDYGYTF. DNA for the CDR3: TGTGCCAGCAGCGGAGACAGGGGGTGGGACTATGGCTACACCTTC.

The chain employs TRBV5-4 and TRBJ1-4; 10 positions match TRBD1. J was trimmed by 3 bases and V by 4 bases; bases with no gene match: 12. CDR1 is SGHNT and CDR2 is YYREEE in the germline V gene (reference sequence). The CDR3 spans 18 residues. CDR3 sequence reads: CASSPRADRGQANEKLFF. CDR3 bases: TGTGCCAGCAGCCCCCGGGCTGACAGGGGGCAGGCTAATGAAAAACTGTTTTTT.

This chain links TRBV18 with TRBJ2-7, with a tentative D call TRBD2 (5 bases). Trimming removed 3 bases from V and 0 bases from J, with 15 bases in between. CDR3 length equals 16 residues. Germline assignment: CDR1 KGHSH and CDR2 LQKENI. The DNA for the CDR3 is TGTGCCAGCTCACCGGGAGTATTAACAGTCTCCTACGAGCAGTACTTC. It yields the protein CASSPGVLTVSYEQYF.